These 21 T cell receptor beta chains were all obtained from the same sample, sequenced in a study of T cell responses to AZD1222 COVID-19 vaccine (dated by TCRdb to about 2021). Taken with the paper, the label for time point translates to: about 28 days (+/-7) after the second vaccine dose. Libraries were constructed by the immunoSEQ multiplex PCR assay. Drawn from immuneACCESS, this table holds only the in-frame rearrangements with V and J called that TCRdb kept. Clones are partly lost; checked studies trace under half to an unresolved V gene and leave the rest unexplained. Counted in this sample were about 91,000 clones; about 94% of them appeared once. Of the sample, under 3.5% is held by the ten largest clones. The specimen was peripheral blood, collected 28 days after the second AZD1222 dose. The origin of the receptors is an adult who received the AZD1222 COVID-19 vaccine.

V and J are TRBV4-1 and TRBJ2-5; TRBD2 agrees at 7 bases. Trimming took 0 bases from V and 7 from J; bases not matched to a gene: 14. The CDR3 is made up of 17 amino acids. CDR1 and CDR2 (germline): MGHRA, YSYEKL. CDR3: CASSQDWGGGLQGTQYF. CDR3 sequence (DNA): TGCGCCAGCAGCCAAGATTGGGGGGGAGGACTTCAGGGGACCCAGTACTTC.

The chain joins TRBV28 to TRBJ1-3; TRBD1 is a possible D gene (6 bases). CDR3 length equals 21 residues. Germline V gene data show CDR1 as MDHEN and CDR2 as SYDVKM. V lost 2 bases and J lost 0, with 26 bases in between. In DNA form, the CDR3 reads TGTGCCAGCAGTTTAACCCCCGGGCGTCGAAGGGGGGTCCACTCTGGAAACACCATATATTTT. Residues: CASSLTPGRRRGVHSGNTIYF.

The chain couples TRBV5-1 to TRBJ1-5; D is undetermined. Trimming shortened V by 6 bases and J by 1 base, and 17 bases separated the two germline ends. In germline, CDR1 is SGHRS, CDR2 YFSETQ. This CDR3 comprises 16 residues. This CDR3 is CASNPWAGLSNQPQHF. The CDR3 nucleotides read TGCGCCAGCAACCCGTGGGCAGGTTTAAGCAATCAGCCCCAGCATTTT.

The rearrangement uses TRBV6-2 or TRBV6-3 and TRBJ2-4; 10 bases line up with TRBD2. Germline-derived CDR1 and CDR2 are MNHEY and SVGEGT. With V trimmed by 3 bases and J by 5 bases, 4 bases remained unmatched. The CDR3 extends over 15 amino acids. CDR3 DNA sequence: TGTGCCAGCAGTTATCGGAGCGGGGGGGAAAACATTCAGTACTTC. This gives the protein CASSYRSGGENIQYF.

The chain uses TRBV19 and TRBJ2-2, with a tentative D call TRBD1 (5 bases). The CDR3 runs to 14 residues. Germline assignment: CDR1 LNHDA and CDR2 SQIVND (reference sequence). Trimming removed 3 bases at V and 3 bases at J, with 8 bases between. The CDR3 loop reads CASSMDTHTGELFF. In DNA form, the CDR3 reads TGTGCCAGTAGTATGGACACCCACACCGGGGAGCTGTTTTTT.

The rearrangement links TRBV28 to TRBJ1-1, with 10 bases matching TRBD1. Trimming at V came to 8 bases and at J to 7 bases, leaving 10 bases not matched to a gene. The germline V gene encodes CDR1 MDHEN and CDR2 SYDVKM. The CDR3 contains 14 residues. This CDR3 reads CASRFDRGLGEAFF. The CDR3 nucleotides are TGTGCCAGCCGATTCGACAGGGGGCTGGGTGAAGCTTTCTTT.

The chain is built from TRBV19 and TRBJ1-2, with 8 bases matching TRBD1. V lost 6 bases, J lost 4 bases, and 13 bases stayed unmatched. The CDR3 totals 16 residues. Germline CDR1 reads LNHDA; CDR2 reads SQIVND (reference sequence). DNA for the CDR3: TGTGCCAGTAGACCTCAGCGACAGGGGACAGCCTATGGCTACACCTTC. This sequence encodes CASRPQRQGTAYGYTF.

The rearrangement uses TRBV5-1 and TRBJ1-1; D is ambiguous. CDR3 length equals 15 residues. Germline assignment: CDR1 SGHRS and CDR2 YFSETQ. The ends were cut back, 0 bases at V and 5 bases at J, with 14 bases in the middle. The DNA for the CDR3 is TGCGCCAGCAGCTTGGCGAGTCCGGGCCTTACTGAAGCTTTCTTT. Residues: CASSLASPGLTEAFF. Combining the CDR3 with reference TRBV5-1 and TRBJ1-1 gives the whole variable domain KAGVTQTPRYLIKTRGQQVTLSCSPISGHRSVSWYQQTPGQGLQFLFEYFSETQRNKGNFPGRFSGRQFSNSRSEMNVSTLELGDSALYLCASSLASPGLTEAFFGQGTRLTVV.

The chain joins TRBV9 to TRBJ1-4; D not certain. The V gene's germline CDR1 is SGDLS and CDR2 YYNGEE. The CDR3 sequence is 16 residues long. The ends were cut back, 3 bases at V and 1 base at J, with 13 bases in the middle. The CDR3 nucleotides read TGTGCCAGCAGCGCTGAGTTCGGAGGAACTAATGAAAAACTGTTTTTT. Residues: CASSAEFGGTNEKLFF.

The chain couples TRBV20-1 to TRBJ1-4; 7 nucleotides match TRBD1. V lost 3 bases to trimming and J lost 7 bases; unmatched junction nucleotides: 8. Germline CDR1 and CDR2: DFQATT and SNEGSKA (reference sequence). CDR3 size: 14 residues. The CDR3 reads CSASLGNRGEKLFF. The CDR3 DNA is TGCAGTGCTAGTTTGGGTAACAGGGGTGAAAAACTGTTTTTT.

DNA of the CDR3: TGTGCCAGTACCCCTGGACAGGCCCCCGGGGAGCTGTTTTTT. It specifies CASTPGQAPGELFF. This sequence joins TRBV19 and TRBJ2-2, with 7 bases that match TRBD1. The CDR3 totals 14 residues. V dropped 7 bases and J dropped 6; count of bases not matched to a gene: 8. The germline gives CDR1 LNHDA, CDR2 SQIVND (reference sequence).

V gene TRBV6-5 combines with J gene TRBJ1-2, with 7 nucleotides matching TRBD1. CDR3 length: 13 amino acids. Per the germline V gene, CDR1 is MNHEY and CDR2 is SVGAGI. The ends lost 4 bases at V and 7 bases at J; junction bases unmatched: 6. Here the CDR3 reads CASSSYRGSGYTF. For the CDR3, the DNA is TGTGCCAGCAGTTCTTACAGGGGTTCTGGCTACACCTTC.

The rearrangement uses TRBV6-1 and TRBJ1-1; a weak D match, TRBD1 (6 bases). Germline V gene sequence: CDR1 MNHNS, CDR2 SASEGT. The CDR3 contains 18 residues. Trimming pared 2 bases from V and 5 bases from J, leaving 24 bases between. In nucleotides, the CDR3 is TGTGCCAGCAGTGAACCCGCCAATATTGGTTTAGGGGGGACTGAAGCTTTCTTT. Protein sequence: CASSEPANIGLGGTEAFF.

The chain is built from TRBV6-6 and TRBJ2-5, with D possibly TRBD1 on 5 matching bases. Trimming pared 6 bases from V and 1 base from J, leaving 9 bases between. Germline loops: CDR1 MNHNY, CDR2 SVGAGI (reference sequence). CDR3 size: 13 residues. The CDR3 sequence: CASSWGPQETQYF. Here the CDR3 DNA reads TGTGCCAGCAGCTGGGGCCCCCAAGAGACCCAGTACTTC.

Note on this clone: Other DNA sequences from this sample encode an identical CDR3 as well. The CDR3 sequence: CASSLGQGATNEKLFF. The CDR3 coding sequence is TGCGCCAGCAGCTTGGGACAGGGGGCAACTAATGAAAAACTGTTTTTT. The chain is built from TRBV5-1 and TRBJ1-4, with 9 bases that match TRBD1. Germline V gene lookup returns CDR1 SGHRS and CDR2 YFSETQ. The V and J ends lost 0 bases and 0 bases, in that order; junction bases with no gene match: 0. CDR3 length: 16 residues.

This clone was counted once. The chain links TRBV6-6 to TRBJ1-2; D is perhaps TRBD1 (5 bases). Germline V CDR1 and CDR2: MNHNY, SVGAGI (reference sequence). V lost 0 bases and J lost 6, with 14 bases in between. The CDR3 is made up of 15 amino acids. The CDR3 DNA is TGTGCCAGCAGTTACTCCCAGGGAGGGGTCGATGGCTACACCTTC. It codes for CASSYSQGGVDGYTF.

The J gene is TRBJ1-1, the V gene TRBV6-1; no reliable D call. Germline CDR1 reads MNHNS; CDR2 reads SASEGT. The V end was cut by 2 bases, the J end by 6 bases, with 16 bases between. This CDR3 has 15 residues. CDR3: CASSERATGFAEAFF. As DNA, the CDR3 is TGTGCCAGCAGTGAACGCGCGACTGGTTTCGCTGAAGCTTTCTTT.

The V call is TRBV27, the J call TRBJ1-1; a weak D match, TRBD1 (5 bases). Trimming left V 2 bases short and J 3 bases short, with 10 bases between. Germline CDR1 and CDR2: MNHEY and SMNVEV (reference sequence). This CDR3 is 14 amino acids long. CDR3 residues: CASSLGGVDTEAFF. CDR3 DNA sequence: TGTGCCAGCAGTTTAGGGGGTGTTGACACTGAAGCTTTCTTT.

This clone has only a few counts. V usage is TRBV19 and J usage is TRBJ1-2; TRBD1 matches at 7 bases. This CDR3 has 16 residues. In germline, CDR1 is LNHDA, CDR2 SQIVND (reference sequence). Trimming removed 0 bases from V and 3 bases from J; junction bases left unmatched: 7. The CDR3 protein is CASSIDLGQVYYGYTF. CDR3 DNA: TGTGCCAGTAGTATAGACCTCGGACAGGTCTACTATGGCTACACCTTC.

The CDR3 DNA follows: TGCGCCAGCAGCCAAACAAGTGGAGGGCCCCACGGCTACACCTTC. Translation: CASSQTSGGPHGYTF. This chain connects TRBV4-3 to TRBJ1-2, with unresolved D. The CDR3 runs 15 residues. V dropped 2 bases and J dropped 8 bases, with 18 bases sitting between them. Germline-derived CDR1 and CDR2 are LGHNA and YSLEER.

The CDR3: CASSLSHPNEKLFF. In DNA form, the CDR3 reads TGCGCCAGCAGCTTGTCGCACCCAAATGAAAAACTGTTTTTT. The rearrangement joins TRBV5-1 to TRBJ1-4; no firm D call. Deletions cut 1 base from V and 5 bases from J, with 9 bases between. In germline, CDR1 is SGHRS, CDR2 YFSETQ. This CDR3 region has 14 residues.